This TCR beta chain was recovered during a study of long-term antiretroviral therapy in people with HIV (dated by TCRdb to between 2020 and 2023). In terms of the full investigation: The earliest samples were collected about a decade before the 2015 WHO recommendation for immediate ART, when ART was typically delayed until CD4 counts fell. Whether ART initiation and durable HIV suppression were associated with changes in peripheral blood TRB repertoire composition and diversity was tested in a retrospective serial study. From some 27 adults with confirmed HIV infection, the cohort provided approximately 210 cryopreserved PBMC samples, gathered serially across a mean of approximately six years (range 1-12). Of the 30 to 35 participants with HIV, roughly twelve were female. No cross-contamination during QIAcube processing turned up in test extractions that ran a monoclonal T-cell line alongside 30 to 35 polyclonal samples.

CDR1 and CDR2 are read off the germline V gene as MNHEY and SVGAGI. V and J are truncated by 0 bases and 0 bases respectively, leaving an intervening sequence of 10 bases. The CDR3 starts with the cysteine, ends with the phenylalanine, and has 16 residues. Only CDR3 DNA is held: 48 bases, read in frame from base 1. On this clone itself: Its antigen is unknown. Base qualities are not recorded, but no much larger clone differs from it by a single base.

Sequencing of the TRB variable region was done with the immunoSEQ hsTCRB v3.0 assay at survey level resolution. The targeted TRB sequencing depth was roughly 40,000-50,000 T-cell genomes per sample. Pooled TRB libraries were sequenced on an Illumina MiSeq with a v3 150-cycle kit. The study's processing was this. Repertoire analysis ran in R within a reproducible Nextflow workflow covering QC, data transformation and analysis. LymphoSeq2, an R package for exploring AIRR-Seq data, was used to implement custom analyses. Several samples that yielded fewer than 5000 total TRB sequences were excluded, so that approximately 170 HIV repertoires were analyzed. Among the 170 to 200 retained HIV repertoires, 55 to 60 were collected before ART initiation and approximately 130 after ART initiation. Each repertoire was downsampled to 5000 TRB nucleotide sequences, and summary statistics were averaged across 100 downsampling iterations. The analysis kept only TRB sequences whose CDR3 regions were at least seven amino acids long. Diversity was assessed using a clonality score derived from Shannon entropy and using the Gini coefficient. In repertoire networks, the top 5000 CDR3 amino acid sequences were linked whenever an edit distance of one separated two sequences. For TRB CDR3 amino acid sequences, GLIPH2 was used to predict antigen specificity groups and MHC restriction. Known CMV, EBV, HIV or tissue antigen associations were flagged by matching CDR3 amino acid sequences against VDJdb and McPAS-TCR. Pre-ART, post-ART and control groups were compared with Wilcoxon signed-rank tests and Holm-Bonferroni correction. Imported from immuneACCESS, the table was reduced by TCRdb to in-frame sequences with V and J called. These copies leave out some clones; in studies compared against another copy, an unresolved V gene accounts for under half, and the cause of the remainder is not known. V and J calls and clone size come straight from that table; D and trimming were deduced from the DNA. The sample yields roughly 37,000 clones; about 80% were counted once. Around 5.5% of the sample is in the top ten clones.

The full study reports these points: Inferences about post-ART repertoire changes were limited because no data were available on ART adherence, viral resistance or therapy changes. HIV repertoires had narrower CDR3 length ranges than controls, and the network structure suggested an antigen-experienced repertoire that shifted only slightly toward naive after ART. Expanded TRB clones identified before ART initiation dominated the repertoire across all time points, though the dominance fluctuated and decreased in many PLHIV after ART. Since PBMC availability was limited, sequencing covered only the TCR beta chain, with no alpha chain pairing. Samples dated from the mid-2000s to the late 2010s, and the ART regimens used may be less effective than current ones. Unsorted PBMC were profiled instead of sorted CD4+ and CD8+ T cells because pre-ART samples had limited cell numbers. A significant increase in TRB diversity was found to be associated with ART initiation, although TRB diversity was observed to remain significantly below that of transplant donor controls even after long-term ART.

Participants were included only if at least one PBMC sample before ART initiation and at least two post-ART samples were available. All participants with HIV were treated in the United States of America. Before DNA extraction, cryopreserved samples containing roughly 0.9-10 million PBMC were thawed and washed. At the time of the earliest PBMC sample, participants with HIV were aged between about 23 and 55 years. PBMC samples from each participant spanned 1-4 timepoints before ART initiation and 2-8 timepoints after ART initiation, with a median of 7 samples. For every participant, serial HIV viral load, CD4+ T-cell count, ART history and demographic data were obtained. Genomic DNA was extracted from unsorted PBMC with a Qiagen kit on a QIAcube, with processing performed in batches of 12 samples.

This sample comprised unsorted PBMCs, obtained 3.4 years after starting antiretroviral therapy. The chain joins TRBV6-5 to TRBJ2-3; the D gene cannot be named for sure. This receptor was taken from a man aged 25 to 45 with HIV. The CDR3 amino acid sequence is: CASSYSTRPSTDTQYF. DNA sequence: TGTGCCAGCAGTTACTCGACGAGACCTAGCACAGATACGCAGTATTTT.